Shown below are 13 T cell receptor beta chains from a single sample sequenced in a study of cytomegalovirus exposure and HLA in healthy donors. Primers: 60 Vbeta forward and 13 Jbeta reverse. Clones were sequenced by immunoSEQ multiplex PCR, and TCRdb holds only the in-frame ones, with some missing. The repertoire holds 200,000 to 250,000 clones, with approximately 84% as singletons. Sample: PBMCs. These receptor sequences come from a woman in her thirties or forties in good health and CMV-seronegative.

In its sample, this clone was seen once. The chain has TRBV2 and TRBJ1-2; 7 nucleotides match TRBD1. From germline, CDR1 is SNHLY and CDR2 FYNNEI. J gave up 4 bases and V 4 bases, and 0 bases lay outside the gene matches. The CDR3 extends over 12 amino acids. For the CDR3, the DNA is TGTGCCAGCAGTGGACAGGGCTATGGCTACACCTTC. Protein: CASSGQGYGYTF.

This chain uses TRBV19 with TRBJ2-5, with TRBD1 matching 7 bases. The better agreement between TRBJ2-7 and the DNA end casts doubt on the J call. The CDR3 has 17 residues. Germline V gene sequence: CDR1 LNHDA, CDR2 SQIVND (reference sequence). CDR3 protein: CASSNQGPGQSSYEQYF. The CDR3 bases are TGTGCCAGTAGTAACCAGGGACCGGGACAGAGCTCCTACGAGCAGTACTTC.

The V gene is TRBV18, the J gene TRBJ1-5; 7 bases align to TRBD1. Trimming took 6 bases from V and 3 from J; bases not matched to a gene: 11. Germline loops: CDR1 KGHSH, CDR2 LQKENI. The CDR3 length is 16 residues. For the CDR3, the DNA is TGTGCCAGCTCCGGACAGGACCCAGACCTCAATCAGCCCCAGCATTTT. Translated: CASSGQDPDLNQPQHF.

The V and J genes are TRBV7-2 and TRBJ2-1; a weak D match, TRBD2 (6 bases). V dropped 1 base and J dropped 8 bases, with 9 bases sitting between them. This CDR3 region has 13 residues. Germline V gene data show CDR1 as SGHTA and CDR2 as FQGNSA. CDR3 residues: CASSLVASDEQFF. As DNA, the CDR3 is TGTGCCAGCAGCTTAGTAGCTAGCGATGAGCAGTTCTTC.

V usage is TRBV9 and J usage is TRBJ2-7; tentative D call: TRBD1 (7 bases). In germline, CDR1 is SGDLS, CDR2 YYNGEE. The germline V and J ends were trimmed by 3 bases and 3 bases, with 13 bases remaining between them. The CDR3 sequence is 14 residues long. CDR3 residues: CASSAGRQGYEQYF. The CDR3 nucleotides read TGTGCCAGCAGCGCCGGGAGACAGGGCTACGAGCAGTACTTC.

The chain joins TRBV6-5 to TRBJ1-4, with 7 bases aligning to TRBD1. V dropped 6 bases and J dropped 4; count of bases not matched to a gene: 8. The germline CDR1 and CDR2 sequences are MNHEY and SVGAGI. The CDR3 is 15 amino acids. The CDR3 DNA is TGTGCCAGCAGACCCCTGACAGGGATTAATGAAAAACTGTTTTTT. Encoded protein: CASRPLTGINEKLFF.

This clone appeared once. This sequence joins TRBV7-8 and TRBJ2-3, with TRBD2 matching 10 bases. This CDR3 is built from 15 residues. Per germline, CDR1 SGHVS and CDR2 FQNEAQ. V trimming: 5 bases; J trimming: 2 bases; junction bases outside the gene matches: 4. The CDR3 nucleotides are TGTGCCAGCAGCCTTAGCGGGGGGTCCACAGATACGCAGTATTTT. It yields the protein CASSLSGGSTDTQYF.

In nucleotides, the CDR3 is TGCGCCAGCAGCCGGGGACAGGGCGCCCAAGAGACCCAGTACTTC. Residues: CASSRGQGAQETQYF. The rearrangement joins TRBV4-1 to TRBJ2-5, with 9 bases identical to TRBD1. Per germline, CDR1 MGHRA and CDR2 YSYEKL. This CDR3 is 15 amino acids long. The V segment lost 4 bases and the J segment 1 base; nucleotides outside the gene matches: 4.

This clone was observed a handful of times. This chain connects TRBV6-6 to TRBJ1-1, with D uncertain. The CDR3 is 12 residues long. The germline V and J ends were trimmed by 2 bases and 6 bases, with 7 bases remaining between them. CDR1 is MNHNY, CDR2 SVGAGI, per germline (reference sequence). The CDR3 DNA reads TGTGCCAGCAGTTACATGTCCGCTGAAGCTTTCTTT. Its translation: CASSYMSAEAFF.

V is TRBV7-8 and J is TRBJ2-1, with a weak D call TRBD1 (5 bases). The germline V gene has CDR1 SGHVS and CDR2 FQNEAQ. V lost 5 bases to trimming and J lost 8 bases, with 13 bases between them. This CDR3 contains 13 residues. CDR3 protein: CASSPRRVDEQFF. CDR3 nucleotide sequence: TGTGCCAGCAGCCCACGCAGGGTGGATGAGCAGTTCTTC. Looking up the rest from reference TRBV7-8 and TRBJ2-1 gives the full variable domain: GAGVSQSPRYKVAKRGQDVALRCDPISGHVSLFWYQQALGQGPEFLTYFQNEAQLDKSGLPSDRFFAERPEGSVSTLKIQRTQQEDSAVYLCASSPRRVDEQFFGPGTRLTVL.

The J gene is TRBJ1-4, the V gene TRBV29-1; D unclear. Germline-derived CDR1 and CDR2 are SQVTM and ANQGSEA. This CDR3 has 13 residues. With 4 bases removed from V and 0 bases from J, the gap between germline ends came to 6 bases. CDR3 DNA: TGCAGCGTTGGCCGGGCAACTAATGAAAAACTGTTTTTT. This gives the protein CSVGRATNEKLFF.

The chain links TRBV28 to TRBJ1-6; possible D gene TRBD1, 6 bases. The CDR3 contains 15 residues. Germline assignment: CDR1 MDHEN and CDR2 SYDVKM. The germline V and J ends were trimmed by 4 bases and 14 bases, with 21 bases remaining between them. DNA for the CDR3: TGTGCCAGCAGTTCCCCCGAAGGGGGAAGAGGGACCCTCCACTTT. Translation gives CASSSPEGGRGTLHF.

This chain connects TRBV18 to TRBJ1-1, with D maybe TRBD1 (6 bases). The V and J ends lost 4 bases and 2 bases respectively, with 17 bases between them. There are 16 residues in the CDR3. Germline lookup yields CDR1 KGHSH and CDR2 LQKENI. The CDR3 region is CASSLNGGAPNTEAFF. The CDR3, as DNA: TGTGCCAGCTCACTCAACGGGGGGGCCCCAAACACTGAAGCTTTCTTT.